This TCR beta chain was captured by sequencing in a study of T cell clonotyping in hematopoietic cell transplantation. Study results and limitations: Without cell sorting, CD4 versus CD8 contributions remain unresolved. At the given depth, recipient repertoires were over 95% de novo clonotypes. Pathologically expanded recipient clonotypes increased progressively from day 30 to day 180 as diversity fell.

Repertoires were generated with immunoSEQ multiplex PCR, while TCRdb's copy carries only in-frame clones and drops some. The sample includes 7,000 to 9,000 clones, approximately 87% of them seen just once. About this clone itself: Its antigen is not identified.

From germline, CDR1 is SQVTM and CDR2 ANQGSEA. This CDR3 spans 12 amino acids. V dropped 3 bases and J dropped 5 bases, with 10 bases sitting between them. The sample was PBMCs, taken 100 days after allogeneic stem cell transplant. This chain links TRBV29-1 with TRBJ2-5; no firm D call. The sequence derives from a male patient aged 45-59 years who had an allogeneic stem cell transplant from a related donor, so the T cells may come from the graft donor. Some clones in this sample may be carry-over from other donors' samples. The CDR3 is CSVDRADETQYF. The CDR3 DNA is TGCAGCGTTGATAGGGCGGATGAGACCCAGTACTTC.